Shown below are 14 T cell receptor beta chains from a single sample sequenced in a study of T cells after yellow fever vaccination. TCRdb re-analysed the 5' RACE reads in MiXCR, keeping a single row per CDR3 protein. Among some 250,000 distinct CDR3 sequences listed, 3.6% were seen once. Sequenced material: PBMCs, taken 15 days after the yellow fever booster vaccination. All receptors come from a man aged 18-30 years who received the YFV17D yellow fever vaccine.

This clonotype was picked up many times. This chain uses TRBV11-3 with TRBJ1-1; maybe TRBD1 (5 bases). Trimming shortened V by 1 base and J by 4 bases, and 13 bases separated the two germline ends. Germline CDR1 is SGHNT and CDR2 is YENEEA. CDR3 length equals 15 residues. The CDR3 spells CASSLGAGSGTEAFF. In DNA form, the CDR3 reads TGTGCCAGCAGCTTAGGGGCAGGGTCGGGCACTGAAGCTTTCTTT. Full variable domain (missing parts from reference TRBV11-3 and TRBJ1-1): EAGVVQSPRYKIIEKKQPVAFWCNPISGHNTLYWYLQNLGQGPELLIRYENEEAVDDSQLPKDRFSAERLKGVDSTLKIQPAELGDSAVYLCASSLGAGSGTEAFFGQGTRLTVV.

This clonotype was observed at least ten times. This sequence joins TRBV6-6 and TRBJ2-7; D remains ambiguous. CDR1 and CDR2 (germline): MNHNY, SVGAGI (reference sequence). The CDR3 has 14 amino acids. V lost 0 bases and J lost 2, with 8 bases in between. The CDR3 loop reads CASSYSSKAYEQYV. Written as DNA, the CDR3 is TGTGCCAGCAGTTACTCAAGTAAAGCCTACGAGCAGTACGTC.

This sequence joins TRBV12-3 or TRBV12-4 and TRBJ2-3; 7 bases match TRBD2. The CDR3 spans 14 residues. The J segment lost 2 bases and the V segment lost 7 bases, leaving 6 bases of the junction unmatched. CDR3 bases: TGTGCCAGCACTAGGGACTATAACACAGATACGCAGTATTTT. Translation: CASTRDYNTDTQYF.

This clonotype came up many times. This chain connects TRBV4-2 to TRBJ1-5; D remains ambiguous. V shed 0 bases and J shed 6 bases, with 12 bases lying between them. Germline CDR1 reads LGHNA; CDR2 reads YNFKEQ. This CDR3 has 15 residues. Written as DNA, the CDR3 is TGTGCCAGCAGCCAAGAGTCGGGCCGGGGTCAGCCCCAGCATTTT. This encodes CASSQESGRGQPQHF.

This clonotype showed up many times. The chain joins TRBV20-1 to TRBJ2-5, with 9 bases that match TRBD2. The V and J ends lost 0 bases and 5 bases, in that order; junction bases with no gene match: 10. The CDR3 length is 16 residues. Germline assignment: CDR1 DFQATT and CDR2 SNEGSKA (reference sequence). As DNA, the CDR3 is TGCAGTGCTAGAGACGAAGGCGGGGGGGCGCGGGAGACCCAGTACTTC. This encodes CSARDEGGGARETQYF.

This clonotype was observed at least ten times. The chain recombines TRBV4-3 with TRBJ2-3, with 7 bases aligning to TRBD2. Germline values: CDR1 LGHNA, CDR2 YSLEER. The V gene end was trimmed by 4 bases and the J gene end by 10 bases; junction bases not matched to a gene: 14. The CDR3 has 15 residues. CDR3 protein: CASSPAEPSRGSQYF. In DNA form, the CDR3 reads TGCGCCAGCAGCCCCGCCGAACCCTCGCGGGGGTCGCAGTATTTT.

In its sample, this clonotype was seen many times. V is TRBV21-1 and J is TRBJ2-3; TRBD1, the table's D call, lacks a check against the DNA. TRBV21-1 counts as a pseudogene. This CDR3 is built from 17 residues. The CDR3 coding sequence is TGTGCCAGCAGCAAAAGCCGGGGGCCCCCCTTCGCAGATACGCAGTATTTT. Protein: CASSKSRGPPFADTQYF.

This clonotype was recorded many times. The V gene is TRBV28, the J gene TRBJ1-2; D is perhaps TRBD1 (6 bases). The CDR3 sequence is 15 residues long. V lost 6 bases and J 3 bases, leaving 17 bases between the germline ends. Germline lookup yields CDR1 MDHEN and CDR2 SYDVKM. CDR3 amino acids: CASSLVDRRDYGYTF. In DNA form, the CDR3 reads TGTGCCAGCAGCTTAGTCGACAGGAGGGACTATGGCTACACCTTC.

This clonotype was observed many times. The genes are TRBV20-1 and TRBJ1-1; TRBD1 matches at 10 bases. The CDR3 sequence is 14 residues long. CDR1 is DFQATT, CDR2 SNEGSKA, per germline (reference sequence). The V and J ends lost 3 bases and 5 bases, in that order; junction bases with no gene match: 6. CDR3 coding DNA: TGCAGTGCTAGGGGGACAGGGGTTGAGACTGAAGCTTTCTTT. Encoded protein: CSARGTGVETEAFF.

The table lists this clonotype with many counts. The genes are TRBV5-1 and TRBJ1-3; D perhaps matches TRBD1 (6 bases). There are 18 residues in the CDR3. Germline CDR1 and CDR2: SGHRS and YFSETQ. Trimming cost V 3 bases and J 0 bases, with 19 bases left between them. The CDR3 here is CASSWSPGQGDSGNTIYF. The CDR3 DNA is TGCGCCAGCAGCTGGTCCCCGGGACAAGGTGACTCTGGAAACACCATATATTTT.

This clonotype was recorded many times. The CDR3 DNA reads as TGTGCCAGCAGTTTAGCAGACAGGGAGCATCAGCCCCAGCATTTT. This codes for CASSLADREHQPQHF. The genes are TRBV12-3 or TRBV12-4 and TRBJ1-5; 7 nucleotides agree with TRBD1. The CDR3 contains 15 residues. Trimming at V came to 0 bases and at J to 5 bases, leaving 4 bases not matched to a gene.

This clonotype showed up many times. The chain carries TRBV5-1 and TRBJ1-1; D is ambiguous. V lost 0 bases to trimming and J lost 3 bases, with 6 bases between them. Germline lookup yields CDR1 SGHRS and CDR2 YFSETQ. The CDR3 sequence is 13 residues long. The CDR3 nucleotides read TGCGCCAGCAGCTTGGAATGGGACACTGAAGCTTTCTTT. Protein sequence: CASSLEWDTEAFF.

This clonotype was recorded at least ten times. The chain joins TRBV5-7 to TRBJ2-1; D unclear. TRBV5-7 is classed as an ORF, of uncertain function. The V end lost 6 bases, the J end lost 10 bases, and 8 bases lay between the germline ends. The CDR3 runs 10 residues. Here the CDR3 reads CASTDVEQFF. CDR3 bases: TGTGCCAGCACTGACGTCGAGCAGTTCTTC.

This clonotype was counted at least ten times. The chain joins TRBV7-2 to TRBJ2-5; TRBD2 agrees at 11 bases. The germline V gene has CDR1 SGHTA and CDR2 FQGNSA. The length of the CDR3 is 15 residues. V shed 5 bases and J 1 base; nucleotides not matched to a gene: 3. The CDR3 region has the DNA TGTGCCAGCAGCCCCGGGACTAGCGGCCAAGAGACCCAGTACTTC. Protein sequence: CASSPGTSGQETQYF.